These 2 T cell receptor beta chains originate from one sample sequenced in a study of cytomegalovirus exposure and HLA in healthy donors. Use of 60 Vbeta and 13 Jbeta primers characterized the PCR. The assay was immunoSEQ multiplex PCR, and TCRdb's table has in-frame clones only and misses some. The table has around 100,000 clones, around 80% seen once. Sequencing was performed on PBMCs. These receptors all come from a man aged 25-45 years in good health and CMV-seropositive.

This chain links TRBV4-1 with TRBJ2-5; D is perhaps TRBD2 (6 bases). V was clipped by 4 bases and J by 4 bases, with 10 bases between them. The CDR3 loop spans 13 amino acids. The germline gives CDR1 MGHRA, CDR2 YSYEKL. Here the CDR3 DNA reads TGCGCCAGCAGCCGCGGCGGGGTAGAGACCCAGTACTTC. It specifies CASSRGGVETQYF.

A note on this clone: At one of its ends the junction is not consistent with the germline gene, which may arise from a read error. The chain uses TRBV20-1 and TRBJ2-5; D call uncertain. This CDR3 is built from 10 residues. The germline gives CDR1 DFQATT, CDR2 SNEGSKA (reference sequence). The CDR3 nucleotides read TGCAGTGCTAGAATAGAGAACCAGTACTTC. Protein sequence: CSARIENQYF.